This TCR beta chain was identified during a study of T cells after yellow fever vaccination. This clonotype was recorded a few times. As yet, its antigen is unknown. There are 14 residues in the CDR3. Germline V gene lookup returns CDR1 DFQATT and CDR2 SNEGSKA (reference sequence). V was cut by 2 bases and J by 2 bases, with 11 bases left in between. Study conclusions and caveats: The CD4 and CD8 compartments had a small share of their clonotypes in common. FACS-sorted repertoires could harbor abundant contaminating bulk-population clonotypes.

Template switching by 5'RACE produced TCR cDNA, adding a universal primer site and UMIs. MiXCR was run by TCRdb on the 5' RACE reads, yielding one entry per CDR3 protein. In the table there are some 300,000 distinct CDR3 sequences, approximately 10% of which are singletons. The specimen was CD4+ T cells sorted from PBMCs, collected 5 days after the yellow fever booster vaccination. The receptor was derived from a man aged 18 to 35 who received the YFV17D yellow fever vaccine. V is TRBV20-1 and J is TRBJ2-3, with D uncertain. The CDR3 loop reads CSARIPGITDTQYF. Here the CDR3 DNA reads TGCAGTGCTAGAATCCCCGGTATCACAGATACGCAGTATTTT.